Shown below are 8 T cell receptor beta chains from a single sample sequenced in a study of cytotoxic CD8 clonotypes in ibrutinib-treated CLL. The table came from immunoSEQ multiplex PCR; TCRdb's copy has only in-frame clones and leaves some out. The sample lists 200,000 or so clones, 65% to 80% occurring once. Sample: PBMCs, taken after 12 months of ibrutinib treatment. These TCRs come from a human donor with chronic lymphocytic leukemia.

The chain joins TRBV6-5 to TRBJ1-5; 9 nucleotides line up with TRBD1. V lost 6 bases, J lost 2 bases, and 5 bases stayed unmatched. Germline-derived CDR1 and CDR2 are MNHEY and SVGAGI. The CDR3 extends over 15 amino acids. DNA of the CDR3: TGTGCCAGCAGATTGGGACAGGGAGGCAATCAGCCCCAGCATTTT. Protein: CASRLGQGGNQPQHF.

The V call is TRBV7-2, the J call TRBJ2-7, with a possible D match to TRBD1 (6 bases). The germline gives CDR1 SGHTA, CDR2 FQGNSA. The CDR3 totals 15 residues. V was trimmed by 5 bases and J by 3 bases, leaving 17 bases between them. CDR3 sequence (DNA): TGTGCCAGCAGCCGAGGGGGTTTGGGGGACTACGAGCAGTACTTC. Its translation is CASSRGGLGDYEQYF. Combining the CDR3 with reference TRBV7-2 and TRBJ2-7 gives the whole variable domain GAGVSQSPSNKVTEKGKDVELRCDPISGHTALYWYRQSLGQGLEFLIYFQGNSAPDKSGLPSDRFSAERTGGSVSTLTIQRTQQEDSAVYLCASSRGGLGDYEQYFGPGTRLTVT.

The chain joins TRBV7-9 to TRBJ1-2; TRBD1 is a possible D gene (5 bases). Germline V lookup: CDR1 SEHNR, CDR2 FQNEAQ (reference sequence). The CDR3 totals 13 residues. V was pared by 6 bases and J by 6 bases, with 14 bases between. The DNA for the CDR3 is TGTGCCAGCAGACTACAGGTTACGGATGGCTACACCTTC. As protein: CASRLQVTDGYTF.

This clone was recorded a few times. The chain has TRBV7-9 and TRBJ2-5; the D is unclear. The CDR3 consists of 10 residues. Per germline, CDR1 SEHNR and CDR2 FQNEAQ (reference sequence). Trimming removed 10 bases from V and 5 bases from J, with 8 bases in between. The CDR3 bases are TGTGCCACCCGGCGGGAGACCCAGTACTTC. Translation: CATRRETQYF.

The chain carries TRBV4-3 and TRBJ2-1; 9 nucleotides match TRBD2. Trimming removed 0 bases from V and 9 bases from J; junction bases left unmatched: 9. The germline V gene encodes CDR1 LGHNA and CDR2 YSLEER. This CDR3 has 16 amino acids. The CDR3: CASSQELAGVGGEQFF. DNA of the CDR3: TGCGCCAGCAGCCAAGAACTAGCGGGTGTTGGCGGTGAGCAGTTCTTC.

In its sample, this clone was seen many times. The J gene is TRBJ2-2, the V gene TRBV27; D gene uncertain. The CDR3 has 18 amino acids. Germline CDR1 and CDR2: MNHEY and SMNVEV (reference sequence). The ends were cut back, 5 bases at V and 0 bases at J, with 19 bases in the middle. CDR3 DNA: TGTGCCAGCAGTCTATTAAGGGCAGCCCTCACGAACACCGGGGAGCTGTTTTTT. This codes for CASSLLRAALTNTGELFF.

This sequence joins TRBV4-1 and TRBJ1-6, with D possibly matching TRBD1 (5 bases). Between the trimmed V and J ends, which lost 0 bases and 10 bases, there was a span of 16 bases. Germline lookup yields CDR1 MGHRA and CDR2 YSYEKL. CDR3 length: 16 residues. The CDR3 loop reads CASSQDTGTRGSPLHF. The DNA of the CDR3 is TGCGCCAGCAGCCAAGATACGGGGACCCGGGGGTCACCCCTCCACTTT.

This clone has only a few counts. This chain joins TRBV29-1 and TRBJ2-1; D might be TRBD1 (6 bases). The V gene lost 3 bases and the J gene lost 10 bases, with 25 bases spanning the gap. From germline, CDR1 is SQVTM and CDR2 ANQGSEA. The CDR3 runs to 16 residues. The CDR3 here is CSVDGVQGKRNLEQFF. CDR3 DNA: TGCAGCGTTGATGGGGTACAGGGAAAACGCAACCTCGAGCAGTTCTTC.